This is a list of T cell receptor beta chains from one sample in a study of somatic mutations in cytotoxic T cells in rheumatoid arthritis. Generated by immunoSEQ multiplex PCR, the TCRdb table keeps only in-frame clones and is missing some. The sample holds more than 4,500 clones; about 72% are singletons and the top ten take about 28%. Material for sequencing was CD8+ T cells sorted from blood. The receptors were sampled from an adult with rheumatoid arthritis. Both conserved end residues are part of each CDR3. D genes are given only for firm matches. Clone size is shown for a subset of rows, as once, few, many or a class of expanded clone.

j_call: TRBJ1-2; clone_size: .; v_call: TRBV12-5; cdr3_length: 17; d_call: TRBD1; cdr3_aa: CASGPPGTGLLPYGYTF; cdr3_nt: TGTGCTAGTGGACCTCCCGGGACAGGGCTTCTACCCTATGGCTACACCTTC
j_call: TRBJ2-2; clone_size: .; v_call: TRBV5-4; cdr3_length: 15; d_call: .; cdr3_aa: CASSTRVDHTGELFF; cdr3_nt: TGTGCCAGCAGCACAAGGGTAGATCACACCGGGGAGCTGTTTTTT
j_call: TRBJ2-2; clone_size: .; v_call: TRBV7-9; cdr3_length: 11; d_call: .; cdr3_aa: CASSFDGELFF; cdr3_nt: TGTGCCAGCAGCTTTGACGGGGAGCTGTTTTTT
j_call: TRBJ2-3; clone_size: .; v_call: TRBV29-1; cdr3_length: 13; d_call: .; cdr3_aa: CSVRQRSTDTQYF; cdr3_nt: TGCAGCGTTCGACAGAGAAGCACAGATACGCAGTATTTT
j_call: TRBJ1-3; clone_size: .; v_call: TRBV6-6; cdr3_length: 16; d_call: TRBD1; cdr3_aa: CASSRPGQGSGNTIYF; cdr3_nt: TGTGCCAGCAGCAGACCGGGACAGGGCTCTGGAAACACCATATATTTT
j_call: TRBJ1-1; clone_size: .; v_call: TRBV19; cdr3_length: 14; d_call: .; cdr3_aa: CASSMGQTNTEAFF; cdr3_nt: TGTGCCAGTAGTATGGGACAAACGAACACTGAAGCTTTCTTT
j_call: TRBJ2-5; clone_size: .; v_call: TRBV27; cdr3_length: 17; d_call: TRBD2; cdr3_aa: CASSLSASGGSQETQYF; cdr3_nt: TGTGCCAGCAGTTTATCCGCTAGCGGGGGTAGCCAAGAGACCCAGTACTTC
j_call: TRBJ2-3; clone_size: .; v_call: TRBV27; cdr3_length: 16; d_call: .; cdr3_aa: CASSLSGYSVADTQYF; cdr3_nt: TGTGCCAGCAGTTTATCGGGGTACAGCGTCGCAGATACGCAGTATTTT
j_call: TRBJ2-7; clone_size: .; v_call: TRBV4-3; cdr3_length: 14; d_call: .; cdr3_aa: CASSPWLLVSEQYF; cdr3_nt: TGCGCCAGCAGTCCCTGGTTATTGGTATCCGAGCAGTACTTC
j_call: TRBJ1-1; clone_size: .; v_call: TRBV29-1; cdr3_length: 13; d_call: .; cdr3_aa: CSAWGQMNTEAFF; cdr3_nt: TGCAGCGCGTGGGGTCAGATGAACACTGAAGCTTTCTTT
j_call: TRBJ1-4; clone_size: .; v_call: TRBV4-1; cdr3_length: 15; d_call: .; cdr3_aa: CASSRSGPINEKLFF; cdr3_nt: TGCGCCAGCAGCCGGTCCGGACCGATTAATGAAAAACTGTTTTTT
j_call: TRBJ2-2; clone_size: .; v_call: TRBV7-8; cdr3_length: 14; d_call: .; cdr3_aa: CASSLVGRPGELFF; cdr3_nt: TGTGCCAGCAGCTTAGTGGGGCGGCCCGGGGAGCTGTTTTTT
j_call: TRBJ1-1; clone_size: .; v_call: TRBV6-5; cdr3_length: 14; d_call: .; cdr3_aa: CASSYSEGDTEAFF; cdr3_nt: TGTGCCAGCAGTTACTCGGAAGGAGACACTGAAGCTTTCTTT
j_call: TRBJ2-5; clone_size: .; v_call: TRBV10-3; cdr3_length: 14; d_call: .; cdr3_aa: CAIAPDRYQETQYF; cdr3_nt: TGTGCCATCGCTCCCGACCGGTACCAAGAGACCCAGTACTTC
j_call: TRBJ1-6; clone_size: .; v_call: TRBV7-6; cdr3_length: 17; d_call: .; cdr3_aa: CASSLTTPGPADSPLHF; cdr3_nt: TGTGCCAGCAGCTTAACTACACCCGGGCCAGCTGATTCACCCCTCCACTTT
j_call: TRBJ1-6; clone_size: few; v_call: TRBV7-9; cdr3_length: 16; d_call: TRBD1; cdr3_aa: CASSSDRVVQGSPLHF; cdr3_nt: TGTGCCAGCAGCTCAGACAGGGTTGTCCAAGGATCACCCCTCCACTTT
j_call: TRBJ2-5; clone_size: once; v_call: TRBV29-1; cdr3_length: 17; d_call: TRBD2; cdr3_aa: CSVEEGTTSGSQETQYF; cdr3_nt: TGCAGCGTTGAAGAAGGGACGACTAGCGGGTCCCAAGAGACCCAGTACTTC
j_call: TRBJ2-3; clone_size: .; v_call: TRBV13; cdr3_length: 12; d_call: .; cdr3_aa: CASSSNPDTQYF; cdr3_nt: TGTGCCAGCAGCTCGAATCCAGATACGCAGTATTTT
j_call: TRBJ1-2; clone_size: .; v_call: TRBV5-6; cdr3_length: 19; d_call: TRBD1; cdr3_aa: CASSLANRGTVRSNYGYTF; cdr3_nt: TGTGCCAGCAGCTTGGCGAATCGCGGGACAGTCCGATCTAACTATGGCTACACCTTC
j_call: TRBJ2-5; clone_size: .; v_call: TRBV19; cdr3_length: 16; d_call: TRBD2; cdr3_aa: CASSITSSGGQETQYF; cdr3_nt: TGTGCCAGTAGTATAACGTCTAGCGGGGGCCAAGAGACCCAGTACTTC
j_call: TRBJ2-4; clone_size: .; v_call: TRBV6-6; cdr3_length: 15; d_call: TRBD2; cdr3_aa: CASSQTSGAFYIQYF; cdr3_nt: TGTGCCAGCAGTCAGACTAGCGGGGCCTTTTACATTCAGTACTTC
j_call: TRBJ2-7; clone_size: once; v_call: TRBV5-5; cdr3_length: 12; d_call: TRBD1; cdr3_aa: CASSFRGNEQYF; cdr3_nt: TGTGCCAGCAGCTTCAGGGGGAACGAGCAGTACTTC
j_call: TRBJ2-7; clone_size: .; v_call: TRBV2; cdr3_length: 12; d_call: .; cdr3_aa: CASRGRTYEQYF; cdr3_nt: TGTGCCAGCAGGGGACGGACCTACGAGCAGTACTTC
j_call: TRBJ2-7; clone_size: .; v_call: TRBV7-9; cdr3_length: 12; d_call: .; cdr3_aa: CASSPAGYEQYF; cdr3_nt: TGTGCCAGCAGCCCTGCCGGCTACGAGCAGTACTTC
j_call: TRBJ2-7; clone_size: .; v_call: TRBV11-3; cdr3_length: 13; d_call: .; cdr3_aa: CASSLDNNYEQYF; cdr3_nt: TGTGCCAGCAGCTTAGATAACAACTATGAGCAGTACTTC
j_call: TRBJ1-1; clone_size: few; v_call: TRBV6-5; cdr3_length: 11; d_call: .; cdr3_aa: CASSSYTEAFF; cdr3_nt: TGTGCCAGCAGTTCGTACACTGAAGCTTTCTTT
j_call: TRBJ2-7; clone_size: .; v_call: TRBV7-9; cdr3_length: 14; d_call: TRBD1; cdr3_aa: CASSVQGPGYEQYF; cdr3_nt: TGTGCCAGCAGCGTACAGGGGCCCGGGTACGAGCAGTACTTC
j_call: TRBJ2-7; clone_size: .; v_call: TRBV5-4; cdr3_length: 12; d_call: .; cdr3_aa: CASSSPEDEQYF; cdr3_nt: TGTGCCAGCAGCTCCCCGGAAGACGAGCAGTACTTC
j_call: TRBJ2-1; clone_size: .; v_call: TRBV4-2; cdr3_length: 17; d_call: .; cdr3_aa: CASSQDSSAHPYNEQFF; cdr3_nt: TGTGCCAGCAGCCAAGATAGCAGCGCACACCCTTACAATGAGCAGTTCTTC
j_call: TRBJ1-1; clone_size: .; v_call: TRBV10-3; cdr3_length: 16; d_call: .; cdr3_aa: CAISEDRLDPNTEAFF; cdr3_nt: TGTGCCATCAGTGAGGACCGTCTCGACCCGAACACTGAAGCTTTCTTT
j_call: TRBJ1-2; clone_size: .; v_call: TRBV4-3; cdr3_length: 16; d_call: .; cdr3_aa: CASSHLSPGHDYGYTF; cdr3_nt: TGCGCCAGCAGCCACCTTTCCCCGGGACACGACTATGGCTACACCTTC
j_call: TRBJ2-1; clone_size: .; v_call: TRBV10-2; cdr3_length: 12; d_call: TRBD2; cdr3_aa: CASSETRLAVFF; cdr3_nt: TGCGCCAGCAGTGAGACGAGACTAGCGGTATTCTTC
j_call: TRBJ2-7; clone_size: few; v_call: TRBV4-1; cdr3_length: 16; d_call: .; cdr3_aa: CASSQDISSPTYEQYF; cdr3_nt: TGCGCCAGCAGCCAAGATATAAGCTCCCCCACCTACGAGCAGTACTTC
j_call: TRBJ2-3; clone_size: .; v_call: TRBV30; cdr3_length: 13; d_call: .; cdr3_aa: CAWRRGGADTQYF; cdr3_nt: TGTGCCTGGAGAAGGGGAGGCGCAGATACGCAGTATTTT
j_call: TRBJ1-2; clone_size: .; v_call: TRBV30; cdr3_length: 15; d_call: .; cdr3_aa: CAWSVPRGRGYGYTF; cdr3_nt: TGTGCCTGGAGTGTACCGCGGGGTAGAGGCTATGGCTACACCTTC
j_call: TRBJ1-6; clone_size: .; v_call: TRBV10-3; cdr3_length: 14; d_call: .; cdr3_aa: CAIRPGSNNSPLHF; cdr3_nt: TGTGCCATCAGGCCGGGGTCGAATAATTCACCCCTCCACTTT
j_call: TRBJ1-2; clone_size: .; v_call: TRBV5-1; cdr3_length: 17; d_call: .; cdr3_aa: CASSLHREPGSNYGYTF; cdr3_nt: TGCGCCAGCAGCTTACACAGGGAACCGGGCTCGAACTATGGCTACACCTTC
j_call: TRBJ1-1; clone_size: .; v_call: TRBV9; cdr3_length: 14; d_call: .; cdr3_aa: CASSPGAGDTEAFF; cdr3_nt: TGTGCCAGCAGCCCTGGGGCAGGGGACACTGAAGCTTTCTTT
j_call: TRBJ1-1; clone_size: .; v_call: TRBV5-6; cdr3_length: 14; d_call: .; cdr3_aa: CASNLDPEGTEAFF; cdr3_nt: TGTGCCAGCAACTTGGATCCAGAAGGCACTGAAGCTTTCTTT
j_call: TRBJ1-2; clone_size: .; v_call: TRBV19; cdr3_length: 13; d_call: .; cdr3_aa: CASSMGQDYGYTF; cdr3_nt: TGTGCCAGTAGTATGGGTCAAGACTATGGCTACACCTTC
j_call: TRBJ2-7; clone_size: .; v_call: TRBV28; cdr3_length: 15; d_call: TRBD1; cdr3_aa: CASSTGTGYPYEQYF; cdr3_nt: TGTGCCAGCAGTACCGGGACAGGTTACCCCTACGAGCAGTACTTC